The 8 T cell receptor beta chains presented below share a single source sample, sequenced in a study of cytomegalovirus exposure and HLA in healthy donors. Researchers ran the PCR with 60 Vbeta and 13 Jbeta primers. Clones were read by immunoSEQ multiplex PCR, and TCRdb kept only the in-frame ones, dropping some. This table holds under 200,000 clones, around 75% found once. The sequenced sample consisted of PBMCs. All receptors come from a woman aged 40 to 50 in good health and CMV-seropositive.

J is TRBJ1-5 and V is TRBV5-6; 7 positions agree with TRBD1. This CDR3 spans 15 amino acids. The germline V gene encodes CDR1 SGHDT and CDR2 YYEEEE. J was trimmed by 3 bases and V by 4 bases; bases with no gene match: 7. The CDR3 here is CASSNRQGTNQPQHF. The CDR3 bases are TGTGCCAGCAGCAATCGACAGGGAACCAATCAGCCCCAGCATTTT.

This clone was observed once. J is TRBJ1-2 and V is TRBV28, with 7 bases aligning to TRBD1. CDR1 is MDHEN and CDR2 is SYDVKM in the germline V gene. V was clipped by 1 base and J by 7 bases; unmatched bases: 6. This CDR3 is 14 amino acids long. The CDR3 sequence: CASSLLGQAFGYTF. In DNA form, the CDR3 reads TGTGCCAGCAGTTTATTAGGACAGGCTTTTGGCTACACCTTC.

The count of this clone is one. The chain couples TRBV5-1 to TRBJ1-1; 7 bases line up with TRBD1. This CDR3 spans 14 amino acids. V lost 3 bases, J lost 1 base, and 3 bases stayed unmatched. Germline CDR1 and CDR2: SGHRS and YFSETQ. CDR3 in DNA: TGCGCCAGCAGCTCAGGGGGACCGAACACTGAAGCTTTCTTT. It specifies CASSSGGPNTEAFF.

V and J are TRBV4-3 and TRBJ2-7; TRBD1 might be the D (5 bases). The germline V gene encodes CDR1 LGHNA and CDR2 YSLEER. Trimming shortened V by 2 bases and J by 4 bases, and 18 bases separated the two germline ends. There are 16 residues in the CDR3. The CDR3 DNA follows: TGCGCCAGCAGCCAACAGCCAGGGAATCCAAGGTACGAGCAGTACTTC. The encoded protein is CASSQQPGNPRYEQYF.

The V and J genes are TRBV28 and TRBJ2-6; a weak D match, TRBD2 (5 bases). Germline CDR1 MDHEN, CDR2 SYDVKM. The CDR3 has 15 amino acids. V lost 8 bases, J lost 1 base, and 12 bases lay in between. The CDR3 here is CASLQRRSGANVLTF. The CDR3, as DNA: TGTGCCAGCCTTCAGCGGAGGTCTGGGGCCAACGTCCTGACTTTC.

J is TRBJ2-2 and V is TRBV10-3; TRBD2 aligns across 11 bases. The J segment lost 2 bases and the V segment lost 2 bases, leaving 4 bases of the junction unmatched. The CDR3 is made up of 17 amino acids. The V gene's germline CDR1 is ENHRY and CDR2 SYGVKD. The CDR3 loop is CAISEQGLAANTGELFF. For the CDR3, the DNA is TGTGCCATCAGTGAGCAGGGACTAGCGGCTAACACCGGGGAGCTGTTTTTT.

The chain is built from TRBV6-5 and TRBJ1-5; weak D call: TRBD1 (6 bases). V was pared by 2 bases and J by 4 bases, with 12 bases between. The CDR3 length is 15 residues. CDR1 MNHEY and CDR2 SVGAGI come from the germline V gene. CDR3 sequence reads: CASSYKGGSNQPQHF. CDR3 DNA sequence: TGTGCCAGCAGTTACAAGGGGGGGTCAAATCAGCCCCAGCATTTT.

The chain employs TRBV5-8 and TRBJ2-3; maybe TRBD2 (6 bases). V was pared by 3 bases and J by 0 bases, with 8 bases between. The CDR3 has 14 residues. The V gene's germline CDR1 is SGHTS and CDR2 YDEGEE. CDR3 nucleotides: TGTGCCAGCAGCTCGGGACTTAGCACAGATACGCAGTATTTT. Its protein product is CASSSGLSTDTQYF. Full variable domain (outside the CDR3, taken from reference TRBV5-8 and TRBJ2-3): EAGVTQSPTHLIKTRGQQATLRCSPISGHTSVYWYQQALGLGLQFLLWYDEGEERNRGNFPPRFSGRQFPNYSSELNVNALELEDSALYLCASSSGLSTDTQYFGPGTRLTVL.